This T cell receptor (beta chain) emerged from a study of Tregs in tolerant kidney transplant recipients. Thawed PBMCs were rested overnight at 37°C with about 220 IU/ml IL-2 before regulatory T cell sorting. Produced via immunoSEQ multiplex PCR; TCRdb's table is partial and in-frame only. The sample has tens of thousands of clones, approximately 89% seen once. V was trimmed by 2 bases and J by 2 bases, leaving 7 bases between them. This CDR3 comprises 14 residues. Germline V gives CDR1 MNHEY, CDR2 SMNVEV (reference sequence). This sequence joins TRBV27 and TRBJ1-5, with D maybe TRBD1 (5 bases). This TCR came from a human donor who received a combined kidney and bone marrow transplant. This specimen consisted of Tregs from blood, obtained before the transplant. The CDR3 sequence: CASSLRGGNQPQHF. DNA for the CDR3: TGTGCCAGCAGTTTACGAGGGGGCAATCAGCCCCAGCATTTT.